The present TCR beta chain was sequenced within a study of T cells in Graves' hyperthyroidism and ophthalmopathy. The study's findings and limits: Expanded thyroid clonotypes (above 0.001) were mostly also found in blood.

This clonotype was counted a few times. Its antigen is not known. CDR3 length equals 14 residues. V lost 5 bases, J lost 7 bases, and 15 bases lay in between. CDR1 and CDR2 (germline): SGHRS, YFSETQ. Diagnoses were established using clinical symptoms, serum thyroxine and TRAb, thyroid ultrasound and orbital computed tomography. Amplification yielded TCR beta CDR3 regions, with RNA transcripts as the source. TCR CDR3 underwent first-round RT-PCR with the HTBI primer set. MiXCR, run by TCRdb on the multiplex PCR reads, gives a single entry per CDR3 protein. This table has about 410,000 distinct CDR3 sequences, about 15% appearing once.

The clonotype comes from a man aged 18 to 30 with Graves' ophthalmopathy. Material for sequencing was blood. J is TRBJ2-2 and V is TRBV5-1; D is unclear. As DNA, the CDR3 is TGCGCCAGCAGTTCTTTAGGGTTCGACGGGGAGCTGTTTTTT. Translating gives CASSSLGFDGELFF.